This T cell receptor beta chain originates from a study of shared clonotypes between healthy human individuals. On this clone itself: Its target is unknown.

V shed 4 bases, J shed 4 bases, and the junction held 10 bases outside the gene matches. The germline V gene has CDR1 SGHDT and CDR2 YYEEEE. This CDR3 comprises 17 residues. Study outcomes and limitations: Naive subsets typically showed greater estimated richness than memory subsets.

Sequencing was performed with immunoSEQ multiplex PCR; in TCRdb, only in-frame clones are kept and a portion is missing. The sample holds some 2,000,000 clones, approximately 94% seen once. Terminally differentiated effector memory CD45RA+ cells were excluded from the naive CD8 cells, which were CD45RO-negative and positively selected for CCR7. Every one of the donors was a Caucasian adult that lived in Nashville, Tennessee. The receptor was isolated from a young man in good health. This rearrangement joins TRBV5-6 to TRBJ2-6, with 8 bases lining up with TRBD1. Source material: naive CD8+ T cells sorted from blood. The CDR3 is CASSPGQGVSGANVLTF. CDR3 nucleotides: TGTGCCAGCAGCCCCGGACAGGGAGTGTCAGGGGCCAACGTCCTGACTTTC.